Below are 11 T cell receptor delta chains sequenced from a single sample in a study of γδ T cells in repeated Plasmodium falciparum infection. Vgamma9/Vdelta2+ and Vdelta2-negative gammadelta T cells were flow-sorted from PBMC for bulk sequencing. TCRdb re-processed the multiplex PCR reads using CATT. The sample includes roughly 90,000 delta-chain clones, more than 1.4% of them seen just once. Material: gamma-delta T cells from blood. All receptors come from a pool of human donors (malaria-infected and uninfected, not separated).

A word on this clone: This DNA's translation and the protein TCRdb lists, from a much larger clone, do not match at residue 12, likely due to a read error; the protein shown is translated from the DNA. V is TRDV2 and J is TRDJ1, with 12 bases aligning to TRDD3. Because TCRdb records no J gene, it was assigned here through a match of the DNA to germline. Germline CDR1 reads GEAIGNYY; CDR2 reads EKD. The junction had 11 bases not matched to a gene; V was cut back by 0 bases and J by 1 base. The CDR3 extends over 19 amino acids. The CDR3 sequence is CACDTLPPGGYESTDKLIF. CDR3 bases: TGTGCCTGTGACACCCTGCCTCCTGGGGGATACGAAAGCACCGATAAACTCATCTTT.

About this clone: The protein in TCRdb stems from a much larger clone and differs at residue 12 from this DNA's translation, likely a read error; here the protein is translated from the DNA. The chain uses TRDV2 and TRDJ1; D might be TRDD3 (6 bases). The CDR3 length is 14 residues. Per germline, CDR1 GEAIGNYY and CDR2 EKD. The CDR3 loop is CACDTMGVDDKPIF. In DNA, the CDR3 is TGTGCCTGTGATACAATGGGGGTGGACGATAAACCCATCTTT.

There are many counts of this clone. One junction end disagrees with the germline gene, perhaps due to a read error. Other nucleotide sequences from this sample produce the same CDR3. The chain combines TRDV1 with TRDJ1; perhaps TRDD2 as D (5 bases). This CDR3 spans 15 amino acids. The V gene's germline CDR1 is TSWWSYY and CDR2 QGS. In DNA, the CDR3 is TGTGCTCTTGGGAAACTACGGCCTTCTGGTTCAGGGCTCATCTTT. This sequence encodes CALGKLRPSGSGLIF.

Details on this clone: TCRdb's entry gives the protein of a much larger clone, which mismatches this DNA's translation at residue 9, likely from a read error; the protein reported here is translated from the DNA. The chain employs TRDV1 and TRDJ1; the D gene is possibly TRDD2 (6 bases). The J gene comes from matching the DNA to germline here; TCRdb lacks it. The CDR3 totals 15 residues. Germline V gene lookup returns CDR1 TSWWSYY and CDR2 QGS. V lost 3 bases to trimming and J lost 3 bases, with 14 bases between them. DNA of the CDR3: TGTGCTCTTGGGGACTTCCTTGGGGTGTCCGATAAACTCATCTTT. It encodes CALGDFLGVSDKLIF.

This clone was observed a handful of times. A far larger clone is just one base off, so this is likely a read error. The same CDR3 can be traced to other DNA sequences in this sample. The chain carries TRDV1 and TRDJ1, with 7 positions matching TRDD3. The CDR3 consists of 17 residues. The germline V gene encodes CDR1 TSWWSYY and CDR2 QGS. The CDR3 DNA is TGTGCCCTTGGGAACAACCTAGGACTGGGGAACACCGATAAACTCATCTTT. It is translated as CALGNNLGLGNTDKLIF.

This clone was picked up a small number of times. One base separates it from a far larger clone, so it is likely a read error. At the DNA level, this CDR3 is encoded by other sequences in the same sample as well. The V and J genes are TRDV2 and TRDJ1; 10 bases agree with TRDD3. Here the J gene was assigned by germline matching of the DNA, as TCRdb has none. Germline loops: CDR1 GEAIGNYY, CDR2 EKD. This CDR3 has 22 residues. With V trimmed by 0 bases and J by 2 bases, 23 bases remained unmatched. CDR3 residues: CACDTSFLPTSRWGIRTDKLIF. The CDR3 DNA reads TGTGCCTGTGACACCTCCTTCCTTCCCACCTCGCGCTGGGGGATAAGGACCGATAAACTCATCTTT.

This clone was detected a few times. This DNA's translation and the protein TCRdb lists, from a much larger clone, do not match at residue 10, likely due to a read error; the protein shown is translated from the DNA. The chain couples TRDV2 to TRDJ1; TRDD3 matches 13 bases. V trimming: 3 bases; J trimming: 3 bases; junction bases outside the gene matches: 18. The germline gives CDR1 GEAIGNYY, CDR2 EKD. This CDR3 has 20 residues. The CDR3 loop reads CACDSLGDTKQLRSADKLIF. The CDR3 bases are TGTGCCTGTGACTCACTGGGGGATACGAAGCAGCTAAGGAGCGCCGATAAACTCATCTTT.

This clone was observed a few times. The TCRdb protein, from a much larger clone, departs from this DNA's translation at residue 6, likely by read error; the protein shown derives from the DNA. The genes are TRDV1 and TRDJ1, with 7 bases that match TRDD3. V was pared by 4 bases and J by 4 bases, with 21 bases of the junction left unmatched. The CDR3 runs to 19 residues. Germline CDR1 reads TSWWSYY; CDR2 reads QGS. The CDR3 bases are TGTGCTCTTGGGGGACTCGATAACTACGTACTGGGGCATATCGATAAACTCATCTTT. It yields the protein CALGGLDNYVLGHIDKLIF.

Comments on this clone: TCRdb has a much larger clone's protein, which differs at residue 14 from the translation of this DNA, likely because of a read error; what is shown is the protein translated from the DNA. The CDR3 loop reads CACDQISRGTDKLTF. The CDR3 nucleotides read TGTGCCTGTGATCAAATTTCCCGGGGAACCGATAAACTCACCTTT. This sequence joins TRDV2 and TRDJ1; weak D call: TRDD3 (5 bases). The length of the CDR3 is 15 residues. The germline V gene encodes CDR1 GEAIGNYY and CDR2 EKD.

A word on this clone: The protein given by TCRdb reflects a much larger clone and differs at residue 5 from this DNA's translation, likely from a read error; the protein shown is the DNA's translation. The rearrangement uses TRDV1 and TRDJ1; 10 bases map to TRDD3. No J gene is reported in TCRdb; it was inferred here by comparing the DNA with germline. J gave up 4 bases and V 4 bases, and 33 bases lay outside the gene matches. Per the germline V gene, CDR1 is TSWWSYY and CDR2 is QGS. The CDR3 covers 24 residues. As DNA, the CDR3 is TGTGCTCTTGGGGGAGGCAGGAGCCTTCTTAAGTACTGGGGGATCAAAAATCTCAACGATAAACTCATCTTT. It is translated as CALGGGRSLLKYWGIKNLNDKLIF.

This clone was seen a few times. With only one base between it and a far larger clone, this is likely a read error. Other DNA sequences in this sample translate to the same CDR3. DNA for the CDR3: TGTGCTCTTGGGGAAGTGCCCCTTCCTACGCTACTGGGGGTTCAGTACACCGATAAACTCATCTTT. Encoded protein: CALGEVPLPTLLGVQYTDKLIF. The rearrangement links TRDV1 to TRDJ1, with D perhaps matching TRDD2 (9 bases). TCRdb gives no J gene; it was assigned here by matching the DNA to germline. Germline V CDR1 and CDR2: TSWWSYY, QGS. This CDR3 is 22 amino acids long. Trimming pared 2 bases from V and 0 bases from J, leaving 31 bases between.